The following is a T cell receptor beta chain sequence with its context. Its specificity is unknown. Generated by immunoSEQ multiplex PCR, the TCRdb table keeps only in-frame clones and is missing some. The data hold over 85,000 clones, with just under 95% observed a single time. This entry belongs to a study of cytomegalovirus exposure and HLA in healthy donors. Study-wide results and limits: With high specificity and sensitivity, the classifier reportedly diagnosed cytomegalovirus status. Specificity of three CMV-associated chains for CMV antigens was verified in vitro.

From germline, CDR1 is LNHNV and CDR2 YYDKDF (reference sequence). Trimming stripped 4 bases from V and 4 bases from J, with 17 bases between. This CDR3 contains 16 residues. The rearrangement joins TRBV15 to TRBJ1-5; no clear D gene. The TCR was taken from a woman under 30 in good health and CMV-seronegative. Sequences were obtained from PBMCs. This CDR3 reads CATSKRARADNQPQHF. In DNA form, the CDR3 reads TGTGCCACCAGCAAACGAGCGAGGGCCGATAATCAGCCCCAGCATTTT.